This TCR beta chain originates from a study of shared clonotypes between healthy human individuals. Study findings and constraints: Sampling covered nothing but blood. Tissue TCR repertoires likely differ from those found in blood. As a rule, naive subsets had a larger estimated richness than memory subsets. Genetic and exposure-history diversity was limited by the small donor number.

All of the donors resided in Nashville, Tennessee, and each was a Caucasian adult. For this clone: Its antigen is undetermined.

Clones were sequenced by immunoSEQ multiplex PCR, and TCRdb holds only the in-frame ones, with some missing. Here the sample spans millions of clones, over 90% being singletons. This receptor was taken from a man between 18 and 29 years old in good health. Some clones in this sample may be carry-over from other donors' samples. Sequenced input: naive CD4+ T cells from PBMCs. Subset in this sample: CD45RA+ positively selected.

This CDR3 is CASSEYSAVTLYEQYF. The CDR3 DNA sequence: TGTGCCAGCAGTGAATATTCGGCAGTTACATTATACGAGCAGTACTTC. The V call is TRBV6-1, the J call TRBJ2-7, with D unresolved. Trimming stripped 2 bases from V and 4 bases from J, with 18 bases between. This CDR3 contains 16 residues. Germline lookup yields CDR1 MNHNS and CDR2 SASEGT.